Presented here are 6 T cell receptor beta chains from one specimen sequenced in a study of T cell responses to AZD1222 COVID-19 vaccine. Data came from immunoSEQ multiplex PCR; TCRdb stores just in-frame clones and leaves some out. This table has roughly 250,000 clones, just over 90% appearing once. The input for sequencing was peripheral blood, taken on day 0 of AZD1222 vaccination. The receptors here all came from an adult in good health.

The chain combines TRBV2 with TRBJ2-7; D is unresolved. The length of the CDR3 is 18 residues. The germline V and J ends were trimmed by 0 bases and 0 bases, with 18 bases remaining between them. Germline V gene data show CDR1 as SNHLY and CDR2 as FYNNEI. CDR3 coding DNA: TGTGCCAGCAGTGAAGCTCGGTGGACGATCCTAAGCTCCTACGAGCAGTACTTC. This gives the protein CASSEARWTILSSYEQYF.

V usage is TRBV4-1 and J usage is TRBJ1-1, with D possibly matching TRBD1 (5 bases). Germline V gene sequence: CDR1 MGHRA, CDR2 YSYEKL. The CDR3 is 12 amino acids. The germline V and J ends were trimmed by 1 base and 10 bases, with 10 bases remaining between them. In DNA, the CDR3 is TGCGCCAGCAGCCAAGTCGGTGGGGGAGCTTTCTTT. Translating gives CASSQVGGGAFF.

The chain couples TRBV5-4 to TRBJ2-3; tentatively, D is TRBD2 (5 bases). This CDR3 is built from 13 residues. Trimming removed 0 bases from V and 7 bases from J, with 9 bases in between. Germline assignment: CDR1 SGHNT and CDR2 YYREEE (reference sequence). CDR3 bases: TGTGCCAGCAGCTTGGCGGAGGTAAATACGCAGTATTTT. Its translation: CASSLAEVNTQYF.

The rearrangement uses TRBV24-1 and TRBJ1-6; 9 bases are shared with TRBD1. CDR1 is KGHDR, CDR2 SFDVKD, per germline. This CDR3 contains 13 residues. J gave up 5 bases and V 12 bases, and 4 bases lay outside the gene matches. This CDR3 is CAAQGANNSPLHF. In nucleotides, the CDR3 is TGTGCCGCACAGGGGGCCAATAATTCACCCCTCCACTTT.

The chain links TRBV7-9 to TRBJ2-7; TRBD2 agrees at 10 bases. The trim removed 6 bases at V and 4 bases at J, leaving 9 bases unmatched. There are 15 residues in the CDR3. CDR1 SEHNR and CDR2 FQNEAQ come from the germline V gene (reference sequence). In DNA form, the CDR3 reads TGTGCCAGCAGACAAACGGGACTAGCGAAATACGAGCAGTACTTC. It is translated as CASRQTGLAKYEQYF.

CDR3 in DNA: TGTGCCACCGGGACAGGACCTAAGGATCAGCCCCAGCATTTT. This sequence encodes CATGTGPKDQPQHF. The chain uses TRBV15 and TRBJ1-5; 8 positions match TRBD1. CDR1 is LNHNV and CDR2 is YYDKDF in the germline V gene (reference sequence). The CDR3 covers 14 residues. Trimming took 8 bases from V and 5 from J; bases not matched to a gene: 8.